In this sample, the clone carrying this T cell receptor (beta chain) turned up once. Antigen unknown. The data originate from a study of cytomegalovirus exposure and HLA in healthy donors. Study-level background: Unique TCRs numbering some 80 million, obtained from HLA-typed donors, made up an early data release.

Germline assignment: CDR1 SNHLY and CDR2 FYNNEI. V lost 7 bases and J lost 8; bases outside the gene matches: 15. The CDR3 is 16 residues long. Study conclusions and caveats: In vitro experiments confirmed that three CMV-associated chains were specific for CMV antigens.

Unrecorded immune exposures were likely, despite nominal health at sampling. The study ran its PCR with 60 Vbeta and 13 Jbeta primers. Per the original data handling: The count from a later analysis was 79 million or so unique TCR beta chains, around 10 million of them shared. Profiling relied on immunoSEQ multiplex PCR, and the TCRdb table lists in-frame clones only, not all of them. V and J calls and clone size are as listed in that table; D and trimming were resolved from the DNA. The sample holds 100,000 to 150,000 clones; over 70% are singletons and the top ten take around 1.8%. The V and J genes are TRBV2 and TRBJ1-2; 11 nucleotides agree with TRBD1. This TCR was recovered from a woman between 40 and 55 years old in good health and CMV-seronegative. The sequenced sample was PBMCs. CDR3 nucleotide sequence: TGTGCCAGCAAGAGGGACAGGGGGGGTACGGGATCCGGCTACACCTTC. This encodes CASKRDRGGTGSGYTF. Combining the CDR3 with reference TRBV2 and TRBJ1-2 gives the whole variable domain EPEVTQTPSHQVTQMGQEVILRCVPISNHLYFYWYRQILGQKVEFLVSFYNNEISEKSEIFDDQFSVERPDGSNFTLKIRSTKLEDSAMYFCASKRDRGGTGSGYTFGSGTRLTVV.